The 17 T cell receptor beta chains below all came from one sample that was sequenced in a study of blood T cell repertoires in COVID-19. Assay used: immunoSEQ multiplex PCR; TCRdb lists only in-frame clones, some missing. The top ten clones hold 40% to 55% of a sample with tens of thousands of clones, approximately 89% of them seen once. Sequences were obtained from peripheral blood. The receptor source for this set is a man in his 60s with active or convalescent COVID-19.

The chain employs TRBV9 and TRBJ2-4; D is possibly TRBD2 (5 bases). Trimming took off 5 bases at V and 0 bases at J, with 12 bases between the two ends. The length of the CDR3 is 15 residues. In germline, CDR1 is SGDLS, CDR2 YYNGEE. The CDR3 bases are TGTGCCAGCAGTCGGACTGACATAGCCAAAAACATTCAGTACTTC. As protein: CASSRTDIAKNIQYF.

The chain joins TRBV6-6 to TRBJ2-7, with D tentatively TRBD2 (5 bases). CDR1 is MNHNY, CDR2 SVGAGI, per germline (reference sequence). The CDR3 totals 13 residues. The V end was cut by 6 bases, the J end by 7 bases, with 16 bases between. In nucleotides, the CDR3 is TGTGCCAGCAGCCTCTATGCGGGTGAAGAGCAGTACGTC. It is translated as CASSLYAGEEQYV.

This clone has just one count. The V gene is TRBV6-5, the J gene TRBJ1-6; tentatively, D is TRBD1 (6 bases). From germline, CDR1 is MNHEY and CDR2 SVGAGI. The CDR3 runs 13 residues. V was trimmed by 6 bases and J by 8 bases, leaving 11 bases between them. In DNA, the CDR3 is TGTGCCAGCAGGCGGACAGTCGATTCACCCCTCCACTTT. This sequence encodes CASRRTVDSPLHF.

V gene TRBV2 combines with J gene TRBJ2-3; 8 bases are a match to TRBD1. Trimming at V came to 1 base and at J to 6 bases, leaving 3 bases not matched to a gene. Per the germline V gene, CDR1 is SNHLY and CDR2 is FYNNEI. CDR3 length: 14 amino acids. The CDR3 coding sequence is TGTGCCAGCAGTGAAGGCAGGGGGCCTGATACGCAGTATTTT. It codes for CASSEGRGPDTQYF.

The genes are TRBV29-1 and TRBJ2-2; D not certain. Germline values: CDR1 SQVTM, CDR2 ANQGSEA. The CDR3 has 13 amino acids. Between the trimmed V and J ends, which lost 5 bases and 1 base, there was a span of 8 bases. CDR3 loop: CSVSPKNTGELFF. The CDR3 DNA is TGCAGCGTTAGCCCGAAGAACACCGGGGAGCTGTTTTTT.

In this sample, this clone turned up a few times. The chain has TRBV10-3 and TRBJ2-1; D may be TRBD2 (6 bases). V lost 2 bases, J lost 4 bases, and 6 bases lay in between. CDR1 and CDR2 from the germline V gene are ENHRY and SYGVKD. The CDR3 is 13 residues long. For the CDR3, the DNA is TGTGCCATCAGTGAGGGACTATACAATGAGCAGTTCTTC. It is translated as CAISEGLYNEQFF.

This chain uses TRBV7-6 with TRBJ2-1; possibly TRBD1 for D (6 bases). Germline CDR1 and CDR2: SGHVS and FNYEAQ. This CDR3 has 18 residues. Deletions cut 1 base from V and 5 bases from J, with 21 bases between. CDR3 in amino acids: CASSLVSGEIVIDNEQFF. The CDR3 coding sequence is TGTGCCAGCAGCTTAGTGTCAGGGGAAATTGTGATCGACAATGAGCAGTTCTTC.

The genes are TRBV6-5 and TRBJ2-1; maybe TRBD1 (6 bases). The CDR3 sequence is 13 residues long. Trimming took off 4 bases at V and 4 bases at J, with 8 bases between the two ends. Germline-derived CDR1 and CDR2 are MNHEY and SVGAGI. CDR3 loop: CASSSQGYNEQFF. The CDR3 bases are TGTGCCAGCAGTTCCCAGGGGTACAATGAGCAGTTCTTC.

The rearrangement links TRBV19 to TRBJ2-3; a weak D match, TRBD2 (6 bases). V dropped 3 bases and J dropped 8 bases, with 18 bases sitting between them. CDR1 and CDR2 from the germline V gene are LNHDA and SQIVND (reference sequence). The CDR3 runs to 15 residues. DNA of the CDR3: TGTGCCAGTAGTATCCGACTAGGAGCGCAAAGTACGCAGTATTTT. It translates to CASSIRLGAQSTQYF.

V is TRBV19 and J is TRBJ1-3, with a weak D call TRBD1 (6 bases). This CDR3 contains 14 residues. V lost 3 bases to trimming and J lost 8 bases, with 14 bases between them. Germline V gene data show CDR1 as LNHDA and CDR2 as SQIVND (reference sequence). The CDR3 DNA reads as TGTGCCAGTAGTATCCCAGGGGCAGCGGACACCATATATTTT. Its protein is CASSIPGAADTIYF.

V usage is TRBV6-5 and J usage is TRBJ2-1; TRBD2 aligns across 10 bases. There are 14 residues in the CDR3. Germline lookup yields CDR1 MNHEY and CDR2 SVGAGI. J lost 8 bases, V lost 7 bases, and 8 bases had no gene match. The CDR3 DNA reads as TGTGCCAGCACCGGAAGCGGGAGGGCCTATGAGCAGTTCTTC. Protein: CASTGSGRAYEQFF.

The CDR3 spells CASSPGGKTQYF. CDR3 coding DNA: TGTGCCAGCAGCCCGGGGGGAAAGACCCAGTACTTC. This rearrangement joins TRBV5-6 to TRBJ2-5, with TRBD2 identical over 7 bases. Germline CDR1 and CDR2: SGHDT and YYEEEE. The CDR3 is made up of 12 amino acids. V was pared by 4 bases and J by 6 bases, with 3 bases of the junction left unmatched.

The chain joins TRBV5-1 to TRBJ1-4; D unclear. From germline, CDR1 is SGHRS and CDR2 YFSETQ. Trimming stripped 4 bases from V and 5 bases from J, with 12 bases between. The CDR3 has 14 amino acids. CDR3 in amino acids: CASSAEGINEKLFF. The CDR3 region has the DNA TGCGCCAGCAGCGCAGAGGGTATAAATGAAAAACTGTTTTTT.

The genes are TRBV4-1 and TRBJ2-5; possible D gene TRBD2, 6 bases. The germline gives CDR1 MGHRA, CDR2 YSYEKL. CDR3 length: 15 residues. Trimming removed 4 bases from V and 5 bases from J, with 17 bases in between. This CDR3 reads CASSPQPGAGETQYF. The CDR3 coding sequence is TGCGCCAGCAGCCCCCAACCGGGTGCGGGGGAGACCCAGTACTTC.

In its sample, this clone was seen a few times. The V call is TRBV11-2, the J call TRBJ1-2; D may be TRBD1 (6 bases). The germline V gene encodes CDR1 SGHAT and CDR2 FQNNGV. The CDR3 has 15 residues. The ends were cut back, 5 bases at V and 6 bases at J, with 19 bases in the middle. The CDR3 DNA reads as TGTGCCAGCAGCCGCTCGGACAGTCCAAGGGATGGCTACACCTTC. Protein product: CASSRSDSPRDGYTF.

The J gene is TRBJ1-1, the V gene TRBV18; tentatively, D is TRBD1 (6 bases). This CDR3 is 14 amino acids long. Germline CDR1 is KGHSH and CDR2 is LQKENI. The V end was cut by 1 base, the J end by 7 bases, with 13 bases between. In nucleotides, the CDR3 is TGTGCCAGCTCACCACTCTCAGAGACAGGTGAAGCTTTCTTT. Encoded protein: CASSPLSETGEAFF.

The gene calls are TRBV11-2 and TRBJ1-2; 9 bases agree with TRBD1. The CDR3 runs to 15 residues. CDR1 is SGHAT, CDR2 FQNNGV, per germline. J was trimmed by 1 base and V by 5 bases; bases with no gene match: 5. The CDR3 nucleotides are TGTGCCAGCAGCCCACGGACAGGGGTTAACTATGGCTACACCTTC. As protein: CASSPRTGVNYGYTF.